These 28 T cell receptor beta chains were sequenced from one sample in a study of beta chain features in type 1 diabetes. Expressed TCRB transcripts got sequenced, as all isolated RNA was reverse transcribed. The protocol was immunoSEQ multiplex PCR, while the TCRdb copy is restricted to in-frame clones and leaves out a portion. The sample yields approximately 170,000 clones, over 7.5% seen once. Sequencing was performed on central memory CD4+ T cells from blood. The receptor source for this set is a woman aged 18-30 years in good health.

This chain uses TRBV11-2 with TRBJ2-7, with 11 bases matching TRBD1. Germline V gene data show CDR1 as SGHAT and CDR2 as FQNNGV. The CDR3 loop spans 17 amino acids. Losses at the gene ends were 2 bases for V and 2 bases for J; bases not matched to a gene: 8. CDR3 sequence: CASSLNGQGAIPYEQYF. The CDR3 nucleotides are TGTGCCAGCAGCTTAAACGGACAGGGGGCAATCCCCTACGAGCAGTACTTC.

This clone was recorded a few times. CDR3 in DNA: TGCGCCAGCAGCTCCGGGACACACCAAGAGACCCAGTACTTC. This sequence encodes CASSSGTHQETQYF. The rearrangement joins TRBV5-1 to TRBJ2-5; possible D gene TRBD1, 6 bases. Per germline, CDR1 SGHRS and CDR2 YFSETQ. The CDR3 is 14 residues long. V was pared by 3 bases and J by 0 bases, with 9 bases between. Based on the CDR3 plus reference TRBV5-1 and TRBJ2-5, the full variable domain is KAGVTQTPRYLIKTRGQQVTLSCSPISGHRSVSWYQQTPGQGLQFLFEYFSETQRNKGNFPGRFSGRQFSNSRSEMNVSTLELGDSALYLCASSSGTHQETQYFGPGTRLLVL.

This clone has a handful of counts. J is TRBJ1-2 and V is TRBV9; D not certain. The CDR3 consists of 14 residues. The V end was cut by 0 bases, the J end by 2 bases, with 8 bases between. Germline assignment: CDR1 SGDLS and CDR2 YYNGEE. CDR3 protein: CASSVDRGNYGYTF. Here the CDR3 DNA reads TGTGCCAGCAGCGTAGATAGAGGGAACTATGGCTACACCTTC.

Ten or more counts support this clone. The rearrangement joins TRBV29-1 to TRBJ1-3; D is unresolved. Germline V gene lookup returns CDR1 SQVTM and CDR2 ANQGSEA. V lost 3 bases, J lost 0 bases, and 9 bases lay in between. This CDR3 has 14 residues. For the CDR3, the DNA is TGCAGCGTTGACGGTTCAAGCTCTGGAAACACCATATATTTT. Protein: CSVDGSSSGNTIYF.

V usage is TRBV15 and J usage is TRBJ1-5, with 7 bases identical to TRBD1. J lost 11 bases, V lost 4 bases, and 14 bases had no gene match. The germline gives CDR1 LNHNV, CDR2 YYDKDF (reference sequence). The CDR3 covers 15 residues. CDR3 in amino acids: CATSKSQGGTGAQHF. CDR3 in DNA: TGTGCCACCAGCAAATCCCAGGGGGGAACTGGAGCCCAGCATTTT.

This rearrangement joins TRBV7-2 to TRBJ1-2; unclear D gene. The CDR3 is made up of 14 amino acids. Germline assignment: CDR1 SGHTA and CDR2 FQGNSA. Trimming removed 5 bases at V and 8 bases at J, with 18 bases between. Written as DNA, the CDR3 is TGTGCCAGCAGCGCTCGACCTCCCGGGAAGGGCTACACCTTC. It encodes CASSARPPGKGYTF.

The chain carries TRBV5-1 and TRBJ2-7; tentatively, D is TRBD2 (8 bases). Germline CDR1 SGHRS, CDR2 YFSETQ. With 2 bases removed from V and 2 bases from J, the gap between germline ends came to 17 bases. The CDR3 sequence is 16 residues long. CDR3 protein: CASSFVPGGLAYEQYF. CDR3 coding DNA: TGCGCCAGCAGCTTTGTCCCAGGGGGACTAGCCTACGAGCAGTACTTC.

In its sample, this clone was seen a few times. This chain connects TRBV18 to TRBJ1-1, with unresolved D. Trimming cost V 2 bases and J 11 bases, with 15 bases left between them. Germline V lookup: CDR1 KGHSH, CDR2 LQKENI. The CDR3 spans 13 residues. The DNA of the CDR3 is TGTGCCAGCTCACCATCCGGAGGGTTTAGGGCTTTCTTT. Its translation is CASSPSGGFRAFF.

The V call is TRBV7-6, the J call TRBJ2-5; no definite D call. Trimming stripped 7 bases from V and 4 bases from J, with 7 bases between. The CDR3 spans 11 residues. Looked up from germline, CDR1 is SGHVS and CDR2 is FNYEAQ. The DNA for the CDR3 is TGTGCCAGCAAAACGGGAGAGACCCAGTACTTC. Amino acid sequence: CASKTGETQYF.

The rearrangement links TRBV21-1 to TRBJ2-5; the table's TRBD1 call for D was not verified on the DNA. TRBV21-1 is shown as a pseudogene. CDR3 length: 16 amino acids. CDR3: CASSIYSQGIRETQYF. The CDR3 bases are TGTGCCAGCAGCATCTACTCGCAGGGTATTAGGGAGACCCAGTACTTC.

The sample holds a few counts of this clone. The rearrangement links TRBV30 to TRBJ1-3, with a weak D call TRBD1 (6 bases). Germline lookup yields CDR1 GTSNPN and CDR2 SVGIG (reference sequence). The length of the CDR3 is 15 residues. The ends were cut back, 3 bases at V and 2 bases at J, with 14 bases in the middle. The CDR3 here is CAWSGQGTAGNTIYF. DNA of the CDR3: TGTGCCTGGAGCGGTCAGGGGACCGCTGGAAACACCATATATTTT.

In this sample, this clone turned up a few times. This rearrangement joins TRBV27 to TRBJ2-7; D unresolved. Germline-derived CDR1 and CDR2 are MNHEY and SMNVEV (reference sequence). The CDR3 contains 15 residues. V lost 5 bases, J lost 4 bases, and 18 bases lay in between. The DNA for the CDR3 is TGTGCCAGCAGTCCTCAAAGCGCCACTCATTACGAGCAGTACTTC. It encodes CASSPQSATHYEQYF.

The chain is built from TRBV7-9 and TRBJ2-7, with 8 bases fitting TRBD1. J gave up 6 bases and V 3 bases, and 4 bases lay outside the gene matches. The V gene's germline CDR1 is SEHNR and CDR2 FQNEAQ (reference sequence). The CDR3 sequence is 13 residues long. In DNA form, the CDR3 reads TGTGCCAGCAGCTTCCAGGGGGCGGGCGAGCAGTACTTC. Protein product: CASSFQGAGEQYF.

This clone was seen a handful of times. The V and J genes are TRBV10-3 and TRBJ2-1, with D perhaps TRBD2 (5 bases). The V gene's germline CDR1 is ENHRY and CDR2 SYGVKD. The CDR3 is 10 residues long. V lost 8 bases to trimming and J lost 13 bases, with 12 bases between them. DNA of the CDR3: TGTGCCATCGGGGAGAGGGCTCAGTTCTTC. This gives the protein CAIGERAQFF.

The table lists this clone with a few counts. The chain's CDR3 is CASRPGTGGIQYF. As DNA, the CDR3 is TGTGCCAGCAGGCCCGGGACAGGGGGCATTCAGTACTTC. V gene TRBV27 combines with J gene TRBJ2-4, with 11 bases aligning to TRBD1. CDR1 and CDR2 (germline): MNHEY, SMNVEV (reference sequence). The CDR3 is 13 residues long. J gave up 9 bases and V 6 bases, and 4 bases lay outside the gene matches.

V is TRBV2 and J is TRBJ2-4, with 7 bases identical to TRBD2. The CDR3 has 14 residues. V dropped 3 bases and J dropped 8; count of bases not matched to a gene: 7. Germline V CDR1 and CDR2: SNHLY, FYNNEI. This CDR3 reads CASSEGTAGDIQYF. The CDR3, as DNA: TGTGCCAGCAGTGAGGGTACTGCGGGAGACATTCAGTACTTC. The full variable domain, in which reference TRBV2 and TRBJ2-4 provide the parts outside the CDR3, is EPEVTQTPSHQVTQMGQEVILRCVPISNHLYFYWYRQILGQKVEFLVSFYNNEISEKSEIFDDQFSVERPDGSNFTLKIRSTKLEDSAMYFCASSEGTAGDIQYFGAGTRLSVL.

The rearrangement uses TRBV7-9 and TRBJ1-1; tentative D call: TRBD1 (5 bases). The V gene lost 1 base and the J gene lost 1 base, with 16 bases spanning the gap. There are 17 residues in the CDR3. Germline V gene data show CDR1 as SEHNR and CDR2 as FQNEAQ (reference sequence). CDR3 nucleotide sequence: TGTGCCAGCAGCTTAGGAGGTTGGGGCGGAGCGAACACTGAAGCTTTCTTT. Its protein is CASSLGGWGGANTEAFF.

This clone has a handful of counts. The V gene is TRBV27, the J gene TRBJ1-4, with a tentative D call TRBD1 (5 bases). This CDR3 has 14 amino acids. V gave up 3 bases and J gave up 3 bases, with 8 bases separating them. CDR1 MNHEY and CDR2 SMNVEV come from the germline V gene (reference sequence). The DNA for the CDR3 is TGTGCCAGCAGTTTGCAGGGTGCTAATGAAAAACTGTTTTTT. Residues: CASSLQGANEKLFF.

This clone was seen a handful of times. This chain joins TRBV7-2 and TRBJ2-3, with TRBD2 matching 14 bases. Germline V gene data show CDR1 as SGHTA and CDR2 as FQGNSA. This CDR3 is built from 16 residues. V gave up 4 bases and J gave up 5 bases; unmatched junction bases: 5. The CDR3 is CASSSGLAGAIDTQYF. The CDR3 coding sequence is TGTGCCAGCAGCTCGGGACTAGCGGGAGCGATAGATACGCAGTATTTT.

The sample holds a few counts of this clone. The CDR3 sequence is CASNKRGPIDTQYF. In DNA form, the CDR3 reads TGTGCCAGCAACAAACGGGGTCCCATAGATACGCAGTATTTT. The V gene is TRBV11-3, the J gene TRBJ2-3; possible D gene TRBD2, 5 bases. Trimming cost V 7 bases and J 5 bases, with 16 bases left between them. The CDR3 is made up of 14 amino acids. Germline CDR1 SGHNT, CDR2 YENEEA.

The genes are TRBV30 and TRBJ1-2; 10 bases agree with TRBD1. After removal of 1 base from V and 7 bases from J, the junction contained 12 bases not matched to a gene. Germline V gene lookup returns CDR1 GTSNPN and CDR2 SVGIG (reference sequence). There are 16 residues in the CDR3. Written as DNA, the CDR3 is TGTGCCTGGAGTGGCCCGGACAGGGGGGACAAGAGTGGCTACACCTTC. Its protein is CAWSGPDRGDKSGYTF.

The chain recombines TRBV7-2 with TRBJ2-7; TRBD2 aligns across 7 bases. This CDR3 contains 14 residues. V shed 3 bases and J 7 bases; nucleotides not matched to a gene: 9. Germline-derived CDR1 and CDR2 are SGHTA and FQGNSA. The CDR3: CASSLTSRRDEQYF. The CDR3 region has the DNA TGTGCCAGCAGCTTGACTAGCCGGAGGGATGAGCAGTACTTC.

This clone has more than one count but fewer than ten. Other nucleotide sequences in the sample specify the same CDR3. CDR3 loop: CAISESGTSGSYEQYF. DNA of the CDR3: TGTGCCATCAGTGAGTCGGGGACTAGCGGTTCCTACGAGCAGTACTTC. The chain couples TRBV10-3 to TRBJ2-7; 11 bases agree with TRBD2. The CDR3 consists of 16 residues. CDR1 and CDR2 from the germline V gene are ENHRY and SYGVKD. V was clipped by 0 bases and J by 1 base; unmatched bases: 2.

This clone was picked up a small number of times. V is TRBV2 and J is TRBJ1-2; a weak D match, TRBD1 (6 bases). CDR3 length: 14 amino acids. Germline assignment: CDR1 SNHLY and CDR2 FYNNEI. Trimming removed 4 bases at V and 5 bases at J, with 14 bases between. Here the CDR3 reads CASSALGGGYGYTF. DNA of the CDR3: TGTGCCAGCAGTGCACTAGGGGGGGGGTATGGCTACACCTTC.

This chain links TRBV18 with TRBJ2-1, with D maybe TRBD2 (5 bases). Germline values: CDR1 KGHSH, CDR2 LQKENI. The CDR3 consists of 14 residues. Trimming took off 1 base at V and 3 bases at J, with 7 bases between the two ends. The CDR3 DNA is TGTGCCAGCTCACCACGGGAGTACTACAATGAGCAGTTCTTC. As protein: CASSPREYYNEQFF.

The gene calls are TRBV30 and TRBJ1-1, with a tentative D call TRBD1 (6 bases). V was clipped by 2 bases and J by 1 base, with 8 bases between them. Germline V gene data show CDR1 as GTSNPN and CDR2 as SVGIG (reference sequence). The CDR3 contains 13 residues. CDR3 sequence (DNA): TGTGCCTGGAGTCAACAGGGGAACACTGAAGCTTTCTTT. Amino acids: CAWSQQGNTEAFF.

The DNA of the CDR3 is TGTGCCAGCAGTTACCAGGGAAAGGGGAACACTGAAGCTTTCTTT. Amino acid sequence: CASSYQGKGNTEAFF. V and J are TRBV6-5 and TRBJ1-1; possibly TRBD1 for D (5 bases). Germline CDR1 and CDR2: MNHEY and SVGAGI. The CDR3 has 15 amino acids. V lost 2 bases, J lost 1 base, and 11 bases lay in between.

The rearrangement uses TRBV5-1 and TRBJ1-1; no clear D. The CDR3 runs to 13 residues. Between the trimmed V and J ends, which lost 6 bases and 5 bases, there was a span of 14 bases. Germline CDR1 SGHRS, CDR2 YFSETQ. The CDR3 sequence is CASKEGAGTEAFF. The CDR3 DNA reads TGCGCCAGCAAAGAGGGCGCGGGGACTGAAGCTTTCTTT.